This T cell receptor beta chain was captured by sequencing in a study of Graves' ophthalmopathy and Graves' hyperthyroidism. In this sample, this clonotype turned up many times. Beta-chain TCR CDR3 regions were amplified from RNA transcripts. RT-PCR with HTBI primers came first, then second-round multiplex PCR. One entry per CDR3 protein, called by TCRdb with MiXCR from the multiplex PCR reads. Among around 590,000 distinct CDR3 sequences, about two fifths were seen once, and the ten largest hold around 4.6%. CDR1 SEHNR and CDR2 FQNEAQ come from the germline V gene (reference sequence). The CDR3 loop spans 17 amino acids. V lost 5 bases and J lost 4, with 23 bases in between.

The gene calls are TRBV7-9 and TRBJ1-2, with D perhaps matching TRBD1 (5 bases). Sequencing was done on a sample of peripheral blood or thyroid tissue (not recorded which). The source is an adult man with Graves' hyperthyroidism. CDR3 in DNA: TGTGCCAGCAGCGCGACAGTGGACGACCAGCGGGGCTATGGCTACACCTTC. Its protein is CASSATVDDQRGYGYTF.